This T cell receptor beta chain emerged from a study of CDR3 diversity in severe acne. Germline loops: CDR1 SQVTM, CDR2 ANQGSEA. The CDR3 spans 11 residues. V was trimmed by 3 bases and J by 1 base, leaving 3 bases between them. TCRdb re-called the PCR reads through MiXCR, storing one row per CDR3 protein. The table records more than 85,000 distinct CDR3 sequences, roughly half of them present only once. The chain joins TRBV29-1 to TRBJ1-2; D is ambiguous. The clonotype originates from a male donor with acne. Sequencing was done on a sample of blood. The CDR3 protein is CSVDGNYGYTF. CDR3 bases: TGCAGCGTTGACGGTAACTATGGCTACACCTTC.